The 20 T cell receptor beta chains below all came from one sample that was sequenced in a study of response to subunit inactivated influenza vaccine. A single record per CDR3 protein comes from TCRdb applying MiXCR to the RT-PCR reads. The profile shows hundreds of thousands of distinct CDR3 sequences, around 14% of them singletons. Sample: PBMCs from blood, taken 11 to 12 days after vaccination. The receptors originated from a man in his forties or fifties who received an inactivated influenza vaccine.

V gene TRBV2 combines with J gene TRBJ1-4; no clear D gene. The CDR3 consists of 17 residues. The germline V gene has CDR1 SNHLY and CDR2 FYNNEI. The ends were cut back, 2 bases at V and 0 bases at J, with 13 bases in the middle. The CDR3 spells CASSESVGYATNEKLFF. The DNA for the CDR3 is TGTGCCAGCAGTGAATCAGTGGGATATGCAACTAATGAAAAACTGTTTTTT.

DNA of the CDR3: TGTGCCAGCAGTTCCCGATGGGAGCAGTACTTC. It is translated as CASSSRWEQYF. The V gene is TRBV6-2 or TRBV6-3, the J gene TRBJ2-7; D is uncertain. CDR1 MNHEY and CDR2 SVGEGT come from the germline V gene. This CDR3 is built from 11 residues. The ends were cut back, 4 bases at V and 7 bases at J, with 8 bases in the middle.

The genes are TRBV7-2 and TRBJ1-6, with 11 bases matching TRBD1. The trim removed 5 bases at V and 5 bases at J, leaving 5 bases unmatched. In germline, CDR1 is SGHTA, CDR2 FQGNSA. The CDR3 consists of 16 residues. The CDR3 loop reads CASSRGQGANNSPLHF. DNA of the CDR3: TGTGCCAGCAGCCGAGGACAGGGGGCGAATAATTCACCCCTCCACTTT.

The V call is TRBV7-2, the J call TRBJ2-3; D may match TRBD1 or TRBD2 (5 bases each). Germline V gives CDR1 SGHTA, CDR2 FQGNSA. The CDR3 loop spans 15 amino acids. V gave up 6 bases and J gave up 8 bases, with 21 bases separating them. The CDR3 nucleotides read TGTGCCAGCAGAGCCGGGACGCACCTTCGGGGTACGCAGTATTTT. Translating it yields CASRAGTHLRGTQYF.

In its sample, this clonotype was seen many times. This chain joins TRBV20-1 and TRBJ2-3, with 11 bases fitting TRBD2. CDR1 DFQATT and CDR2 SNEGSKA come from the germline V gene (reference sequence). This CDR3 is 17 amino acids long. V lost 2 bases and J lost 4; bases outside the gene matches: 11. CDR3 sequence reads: CSARPRTSGSLPDTQYF. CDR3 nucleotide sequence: TGCAGTGCTAGACCTCGAACTAGCGGGAGCTTGCCAGATACGCAGTATTTT.

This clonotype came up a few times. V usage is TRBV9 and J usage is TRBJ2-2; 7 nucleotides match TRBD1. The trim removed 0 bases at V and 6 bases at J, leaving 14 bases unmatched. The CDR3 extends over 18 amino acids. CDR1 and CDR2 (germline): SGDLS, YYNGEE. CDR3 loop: CASSVALKSGGDAGELFF. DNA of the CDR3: TGTGCCAGCAGCGTAGCGTTGAAGTCAGGGGGAGACGCCGGGGAGCTGTTTTTT. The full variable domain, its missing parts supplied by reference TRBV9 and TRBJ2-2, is DSGVTQTPKHLITATGQRVTLRCSPRSGDLSVYWYQQSLDQGLQFLIQYYNGEERAKGNILERFSAQQFPDLHSELNLSSLELGDSALYFCASSVALKSGGDAGELFFGEGSRLTVL.

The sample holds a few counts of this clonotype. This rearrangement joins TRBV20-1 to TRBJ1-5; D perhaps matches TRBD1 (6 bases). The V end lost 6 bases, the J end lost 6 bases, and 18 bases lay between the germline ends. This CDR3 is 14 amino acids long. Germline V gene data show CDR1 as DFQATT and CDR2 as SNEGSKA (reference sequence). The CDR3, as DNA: TGCAGTGCGGAAAGGGGGGGGCAGGGTCAGCCCCAGCATTTT. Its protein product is CSAERGGQGQPQHF.

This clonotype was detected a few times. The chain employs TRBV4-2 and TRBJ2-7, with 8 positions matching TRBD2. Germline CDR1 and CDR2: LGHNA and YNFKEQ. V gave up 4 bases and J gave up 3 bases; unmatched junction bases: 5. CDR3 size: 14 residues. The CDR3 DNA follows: TGTGCCAGCAGCCGAAGCGGGGGCGGCTACGAGCAGTACTTC. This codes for CASSRSGGGYEQYF.

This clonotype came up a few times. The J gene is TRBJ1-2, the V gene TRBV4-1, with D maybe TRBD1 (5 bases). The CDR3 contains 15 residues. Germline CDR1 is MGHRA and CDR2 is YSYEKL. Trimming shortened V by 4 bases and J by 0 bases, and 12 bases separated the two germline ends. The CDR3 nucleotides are TGCGCCAGCAGCCCGGGACCCGGCTCTAACTATGGCTACACCTTC. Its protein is CASSPGPGSNYGYTF.

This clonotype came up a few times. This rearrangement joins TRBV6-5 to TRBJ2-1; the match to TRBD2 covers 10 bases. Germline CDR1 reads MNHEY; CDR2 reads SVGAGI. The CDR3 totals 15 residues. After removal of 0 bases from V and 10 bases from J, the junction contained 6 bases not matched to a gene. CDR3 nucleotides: TGTGCCAGCAGTTACTCGGGGACTAGCGCCGTCGAGCAGTTCTTC. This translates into CASSYSGTSAVEQFF.

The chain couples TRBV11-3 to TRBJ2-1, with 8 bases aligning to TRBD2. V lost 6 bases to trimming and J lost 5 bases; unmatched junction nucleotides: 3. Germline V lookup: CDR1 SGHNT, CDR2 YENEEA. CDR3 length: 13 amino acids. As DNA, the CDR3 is TGTGCCAGCAGTCCGACTAGCGACAATGAGCAGTTCTTC. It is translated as CASSPTSDNEQFF.

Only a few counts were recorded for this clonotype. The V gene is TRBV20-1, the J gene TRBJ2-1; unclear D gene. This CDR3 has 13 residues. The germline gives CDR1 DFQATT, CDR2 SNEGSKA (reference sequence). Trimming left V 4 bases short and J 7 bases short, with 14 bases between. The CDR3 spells CSAIPQAPNEQFF. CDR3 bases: TGCAGTGCTATCCCTCAAGCACCAAATGAGCAGTTCTTC.

The CDR3 here is CASSEWYEQFF. In nucleotides, the CDR3 is TGTGCCAGCAGTGAATGGTATGAGCAGTTCTTC. The chain joins TRBV25-1 to TRBJ2-1; D not resolved. Trimming took 1 base from V and 8 from J, leaving 3 bases between them. There are 11 residues in the CDR3. Germline CDR1 reads MGHDK; CDR2 reads SYGVNS.

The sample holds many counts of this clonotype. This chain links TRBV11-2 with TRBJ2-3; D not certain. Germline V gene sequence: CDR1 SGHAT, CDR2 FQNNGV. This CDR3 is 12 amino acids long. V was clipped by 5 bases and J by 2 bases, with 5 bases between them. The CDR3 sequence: CASSLNTDTQYF. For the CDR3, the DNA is TGTGCCAGCAGCCTGAACACAGATACGCAGTATTTT.

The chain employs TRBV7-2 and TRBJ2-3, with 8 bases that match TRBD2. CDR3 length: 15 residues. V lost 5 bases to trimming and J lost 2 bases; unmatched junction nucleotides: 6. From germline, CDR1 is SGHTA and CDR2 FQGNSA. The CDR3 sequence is CASSRVAGNTDTQYF. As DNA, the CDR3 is TGTGCCAGCAGCAGAGTAGCGGGGAACACAGATACGCAGTATTTT.

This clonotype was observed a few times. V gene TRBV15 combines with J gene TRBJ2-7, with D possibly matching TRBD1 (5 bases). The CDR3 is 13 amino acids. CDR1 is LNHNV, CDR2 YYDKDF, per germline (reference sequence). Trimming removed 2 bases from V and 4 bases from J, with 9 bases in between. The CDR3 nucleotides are TGTGCCACCAGCAGAACCGACAGATACGAGCAGTACTTC. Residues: CATSRTDRYEQYF.

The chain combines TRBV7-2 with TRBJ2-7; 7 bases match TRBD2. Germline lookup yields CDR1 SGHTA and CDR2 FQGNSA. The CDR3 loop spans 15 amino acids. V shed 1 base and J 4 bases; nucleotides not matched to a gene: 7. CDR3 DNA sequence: TGTGCCAGCAGCTTAGTAGCTAGCGGACAATACGAGCAGTACTTC. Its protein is CASSLVASGQYEQYF.

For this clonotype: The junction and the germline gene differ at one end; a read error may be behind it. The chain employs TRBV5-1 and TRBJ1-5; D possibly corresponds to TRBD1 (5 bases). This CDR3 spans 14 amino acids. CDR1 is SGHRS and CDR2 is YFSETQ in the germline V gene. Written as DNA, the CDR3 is TGTGCCAGCTCACCAACAGGTAGCAATCAGCCCCAGCATTTT. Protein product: CASSPTGSNQPQHF.

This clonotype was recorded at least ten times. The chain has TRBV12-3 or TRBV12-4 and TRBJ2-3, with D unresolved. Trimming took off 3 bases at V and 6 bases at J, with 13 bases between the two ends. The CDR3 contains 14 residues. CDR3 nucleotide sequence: TGTGCCAGCAGTTTTAGGGCAGACGGGGATACGCAGTATTTT. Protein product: CASSFRADGDTQYF.

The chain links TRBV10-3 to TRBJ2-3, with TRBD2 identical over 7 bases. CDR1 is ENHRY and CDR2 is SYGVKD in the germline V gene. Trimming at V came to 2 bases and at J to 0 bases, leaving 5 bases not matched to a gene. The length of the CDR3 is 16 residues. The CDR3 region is CAISERAGTSTDTQYF. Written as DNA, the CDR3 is TGTGCCATCAGTGAGCGAGCGGGGACTAGCACAGATACGCAGTATTTT.